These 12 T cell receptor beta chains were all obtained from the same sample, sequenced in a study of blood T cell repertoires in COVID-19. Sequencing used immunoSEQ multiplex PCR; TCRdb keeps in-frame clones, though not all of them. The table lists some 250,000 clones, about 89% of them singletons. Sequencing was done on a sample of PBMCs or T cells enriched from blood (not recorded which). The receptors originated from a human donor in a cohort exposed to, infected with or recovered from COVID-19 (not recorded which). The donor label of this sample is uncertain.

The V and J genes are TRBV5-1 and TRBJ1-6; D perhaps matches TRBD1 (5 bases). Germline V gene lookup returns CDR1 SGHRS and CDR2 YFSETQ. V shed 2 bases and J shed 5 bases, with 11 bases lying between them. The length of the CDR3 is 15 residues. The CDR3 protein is CASSFRGRDNSPLHF. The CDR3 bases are TGCGCCAGCAGCTTTAGGGGCCGGGATAATTCACCCCTCCACTTT.

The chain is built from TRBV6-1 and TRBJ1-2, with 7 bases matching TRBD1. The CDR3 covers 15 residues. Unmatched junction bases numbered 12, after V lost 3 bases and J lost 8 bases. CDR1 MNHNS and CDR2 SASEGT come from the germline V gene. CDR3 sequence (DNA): TGTGCCAGCAGTGATGCCGGGACAGAAGTGTACGGCTACACCTTC. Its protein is CASSDAGTEVYGYTF.

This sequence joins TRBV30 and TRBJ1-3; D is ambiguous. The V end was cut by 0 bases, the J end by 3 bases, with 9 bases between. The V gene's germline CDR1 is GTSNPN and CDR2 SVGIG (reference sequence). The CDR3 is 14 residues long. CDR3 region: CAWSVAGIGNTIYF. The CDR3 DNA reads TGTGCCTGGAGTGTAGCGGGGATTGGAAACACCATATATTTT.

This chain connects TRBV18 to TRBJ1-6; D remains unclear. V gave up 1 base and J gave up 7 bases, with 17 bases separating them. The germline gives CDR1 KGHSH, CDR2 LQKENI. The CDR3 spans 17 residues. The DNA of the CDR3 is TGTGCCAGCTCACCACAGGTCTTTTCCGACGGGAATTCACCCCTCCACTTT. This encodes CASSPQVFSDGNSPLHF.

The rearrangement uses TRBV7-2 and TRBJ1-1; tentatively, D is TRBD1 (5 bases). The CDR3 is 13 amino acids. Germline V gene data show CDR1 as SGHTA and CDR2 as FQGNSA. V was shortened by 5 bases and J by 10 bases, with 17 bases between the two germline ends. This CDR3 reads CASSTGPLGGAFF. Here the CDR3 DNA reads TGTGCCAGCAGCACTGGGCCCCTGGGGGGAGCTTTCTTT.

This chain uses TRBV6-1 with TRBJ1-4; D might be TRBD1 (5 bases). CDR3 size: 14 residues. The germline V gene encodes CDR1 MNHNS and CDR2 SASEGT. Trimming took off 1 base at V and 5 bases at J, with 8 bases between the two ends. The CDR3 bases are TGTGCCAGCAGTGAAGGGACAAGGAATGAAAAACTGTTTTTT. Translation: CASSEGTRNEKLFF.

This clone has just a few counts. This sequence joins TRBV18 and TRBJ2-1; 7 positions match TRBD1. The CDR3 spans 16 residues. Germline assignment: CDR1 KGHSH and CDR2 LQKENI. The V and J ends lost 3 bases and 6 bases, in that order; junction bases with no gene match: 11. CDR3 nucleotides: TGTGCCAGCTCACCCAGGCCCGGGACAGATAGCAATGAGCAGTTCTTC. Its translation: CASSPRPGTDSNEQFF.

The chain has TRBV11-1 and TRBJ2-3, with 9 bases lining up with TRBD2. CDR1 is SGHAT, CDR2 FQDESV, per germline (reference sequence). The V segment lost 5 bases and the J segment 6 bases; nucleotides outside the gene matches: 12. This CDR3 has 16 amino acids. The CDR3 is CASSPDSGGPDDTQYF. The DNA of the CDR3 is TGTGCCAGCAGCCCAGATAGCGGGGGTCCGGATGATACGCAGTATTTT.

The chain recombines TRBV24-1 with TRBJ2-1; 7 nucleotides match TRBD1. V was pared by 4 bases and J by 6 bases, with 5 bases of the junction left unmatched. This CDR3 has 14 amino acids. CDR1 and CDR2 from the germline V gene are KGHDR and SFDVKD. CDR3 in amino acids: CATSDLDRFNEQFF. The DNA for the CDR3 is TGTGCCACCAGTGACCTGGACAGGTTCAATGAGCAGTTCTTC.

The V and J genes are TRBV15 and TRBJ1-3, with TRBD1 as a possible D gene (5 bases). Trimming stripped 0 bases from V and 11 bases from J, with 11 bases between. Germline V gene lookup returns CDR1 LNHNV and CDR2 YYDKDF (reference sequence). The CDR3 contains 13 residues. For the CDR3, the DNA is TGTGCCACCAGCAGAGATGGCAGGGCCCCCATATATTTT. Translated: CATSRDGRAPIYF. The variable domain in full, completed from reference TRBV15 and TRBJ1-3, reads DAMVIQNPRYQVTQFGKPVTLSCSQTLNHNVMYWYQQKSSQAPKLLFHYYDKDFNNEADTPDNFQSRRPNTSFCFLDIRSPGLGDTAMYLCATSRDGRAPIYFGEGSWLTVV.

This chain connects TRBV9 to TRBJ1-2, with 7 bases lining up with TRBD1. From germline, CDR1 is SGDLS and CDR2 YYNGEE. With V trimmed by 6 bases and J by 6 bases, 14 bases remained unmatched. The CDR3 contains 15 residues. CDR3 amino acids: CASNSARTGANGYTF. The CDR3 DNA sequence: TGTGCCAGCAACTCAGCCCGTACAGGGGCCAATGGCTACACCTTC.

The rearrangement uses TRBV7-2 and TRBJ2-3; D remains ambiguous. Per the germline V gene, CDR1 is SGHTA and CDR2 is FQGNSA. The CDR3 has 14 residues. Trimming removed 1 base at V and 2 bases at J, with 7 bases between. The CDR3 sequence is CASSLGVATDTQYF. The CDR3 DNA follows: TGTGCCAGCAGCTTAGGCGTAGCCACAGATACGCAGTATTTT.